Below are 21 T cell receptor beta chains sequenced from a single sample in a study of cytomegalovirus exposure and HLA in healthy donors. The PCR made use of 60 Vbeta and 13 Jbeta primers. TCRdb's table, derived via immunoSEQ multiplex PCR, lists solely in-frame clones and lacks some. The sample carries around 87,000 clones, 81% recorded once. The sequencing input was PBMCs. Receptors originate from a girl aged 2 to 10 in good health and CMV-seropositive.

This chain joins TRBV30 and TRBJ2-7; 9 bases agree with TRBD1. The CDR3 is 15 residues long. The V gene end was trimmed by 0 bases and the J gene end by 2 bases; junction bases not matched to a gene: 5. CDR1 is GTSNPN and CDR2 is SVGIG in the germline V gene (reference sequence). The CDR3 DNA reads as TGTGCCTGGAGTGTTGGGGACAGGGCGGCCTACGAGCAGTACTTC. Encoded protein: CAWSVGDRAAYEQYF.

The chain couples TRBV30 to TRBJ1-2; D may be TRBD1 (5 bases). The CDR3 totals 14 residues. Per germline, CDR1 GTSNPN and CDR2 SVGIG (reference sequence). V was cut by 0 bases and J by 8 bases, with 16 bases left in between. CDR3 protein: CAWSVLTVGQGYTF. The CDR3 coding sequence is TGTGCCTGGAGTGTGCTAACGGTGGGGCAAGGCTACACCTTC.

This sequence joins TRBV7-9 and TRBJ2-3; the D gene is possibly TRBD1 (6 bases). Trimming removed 3 bases from V and 6 bases from J, with 13 bases in between. CDR1 SEHNR and CDR2 FQNEAQ come from the germline V gene (reference sequence). The CDR3 is 14 amino acids. As DNA, the CDR3 is TGTGCCAGCAGCTTTCAGGGGCACATGGATACGCAGTATTTT. This sequence encodes CASSFQGHMDTQYF.

This chain joins TRBV6-4 and TRBJ2-1; a weak D match, TRBD1 (6 bases). The CDR3 sequence is 15 residues long. V lost 5 bases, J lost 3 bases, and 14 bases lay in between. Germline V gene data show CDR1 as MRHNA and CDR2 as SNTAGT. CDR3 DNA sequence: TGTGCCAGCAGTCTAACCGGGACAAGCTACAATGAGCAGTTCTTC. Its protein is CASSLTGTSYNEQFF.

CDR3 bases: TGTGCCAGTAGTTGGGCGGGAGAAAAACTGTTTTTT. Its protein product is CASSWAGEKLFF. The V gene is TRBV19, the J gene TRBJ1-4; D uncertain. Germline values: CDR1 LNHDA, CDR2 SQIVND (reference sequence). Between the trimmed V and J ends, which lost 5 bases and 8 bases, there was a span of 9 bases. The CDR3 spans 12 residues.

The V gene is TRBV19, the J gene TRBJ2-1, with 9 bases aligning to TRBD1. The CDR3 contains 15 residues. Germline loops: CDR1 LNHDA, CDR2 SQIVND (reference sequence). J gave up 8 bases and V 3 bases, and 8 bases lay outside the gene matches. For the CDR3, the DNA is TGTGCCAGTAGTATCTTGGGACAGGGCCCCTATGAGCAGTTCTTC. Protein sequence: CASSILGQGPYEQFF.

The chain employs TRBV6-5 and TRBJ1-1, with D perhaps matching TRBD1 (5 bases). Trimming removed 3 bases at V and 0 bases at J, with 8 bases between. From germline, CDR1 is MNHEY and CDR2 SVGAGI. The CDR3 sequence is 14 residues long. The CDR3 sequence is CASSYWGLNTEAFF. The CDR3 DNA is TGTGCCAGCAGTTATTGGGGCTTGAACACTGAAGCTTTCTTT.

The chain has TRBV5-1 and TRBJ1-2; 9 bases align to TRBD1. V was clipped by 4 bases and J by 2 bases; unmatched bases: 6. Per the germline V gene, CDR1 is SGHRS and CDR2 is YFSETQ. The CDR3 loop spans 15 amino acids. Written as DNA, the CDR3 is TGCGCCAGCAGCCGAACCGACAGGGGGAACTATGGCTACACCTTC. This translates into CASSRTDRGNYGYTF.

The chain links TRBV29-1 to TRBJ1-2, with D tentatively TRBD1 (6 bases). CDR1 is SQVTM and CDR2 is ANQGSEA in the germline V gene. This CDR3 comprises 16 residues. Trimming shortened V by 7 bases and J by 2 bases, and 23 bases separated the two germline ends. CDR3 residues: CSGQSFSGHQNYGYTF. For the CDR3, the DNA is TGCAGCGGACAGTCATTTTCGGGACACCAGAACTATGGCTACACCTTC.

On this clone itself: Its ends do not fully match the called genes, so a read error is possible. The rearrangement uses TRBV2 and TRBJ1-1; D is undetermined. Germline V lookup: CDR1 SNHLY, CDR2 FYNNEI. The CDR3 runs 14 residues. The CDR3 here is CASSEELGIKTAFF. CDR3 in DNA: TGTGCCAGTAGTGAAGAACTAGGGATTAAAACGGCTTTCTTT.

The rearrangement uses TRBV7-9 and TRBJ1-1, with D perhaps matching TRBD1 (6 bases). CDR1 and CDR2 (germline): SEHNR, FQNEAQ (reference sequence). There are 14 residues in the CDR3. V was cut by 2 bases and J by 4 bases, with 11 bases left in between. The CDR3 region has the DNA TGTGCCAGCAGCTTACAGGGGCTAGGCACTGAAGCTTTCTTT. Translated: CASSLQGLGTEAFF.

This clone came up once. This CDR3 is CAWNRVSETQYF. The CDR3 DNA is TGTGCCTGGAACAGGGTATCGGAGACCCAGTACTTC. This rearrangement joins TRBV30 to TRBJ2-5; TRBD1 might be the D (6 bases). The CDR3 length is 12 residues. V lost 4 bases and J lost 5, with 11 bases in between. Germline CDR1 and CDR2: GTSNPN and SVGIG (reference sequence).

This sequence joins TRBV9 and TRBJ1-4; 8 bases match TRBD1. Germline V gene sequence: CDR1 SGDLS, CDR2 YYNGEE. CDR3 length equals 16 residues. The junction had 7 bases not matched to a gene; V was cut back by 4 bases and J by 2 bases. This CDR3 is CASSLDRGITNEKLFF. The CDR3 DNA reads as TGTGCCAGCAGCCTCGACAGGGGAATTACTAATGAAAAACTGTTTTTT. The entire variable domain, with the rest obtained from reference TRBV9 and TRBJ1-4, is as follows: DSGVTQTPKHLITATGQRVTLRCSPRSGDLSVYWYQQSLDQGLQFLIQYYNGEERAKGNILERFSAQQFPDLHSELNLSSLELGDSALYFCASSLDRGITNEKLFFGSGTQLSVL.

The V and J genes are TRBV9 and TRBJ2-1; 8 nucleotides match TRBD2. The germline V gene encodes CDR1 SGDLS and CDR2 YYNGEE. CDR3 size: 16 residues. J lost 7 bases, V lost 0 bases, and 9 bases had no gene match. CDR3 in DNA: TGTGCCAGCAGCGTAGGTCTAAGCGGGAGTAAAAATGAGCAGTTCTTC. Amino acid sequence: CASSVGLSGSKNEQFF. Full variable domain (outside the CDR3, taken from reference TRBV9 and TRBJ2-1): DSGVTQTPKHLITATGQRVTLRCSPRSGDLSVYWYQQSLDQGLQFLIQYYNGEERAKGNILERFSAQQFPDLHSELNLSSLELGDSALYFCASSVGLSGSKNEQFFGPGTRLTVL.

The chain has TRBV29-1 and TRBJ2-7, with 12 bases matching TRBD2. CDR1 is SQVTM, CDR2 ANQGSEA, per germline. The V and J ends lost 5 bases and 0 bases, in that order; junction bases with no gene match: 11. CDR3 length: 17 amino acids. CDR3 amino acids: CSVFLVPLAGGSYEQYF. CDR3 bases: TGCAGCGTTTTTTTAGTCCCACTAGCGGGAGGCTCCTACGAGCAGTACTTC.

The chain employs TRBV6-6 and TRBJ2-1, with 11 bases fitting TRBD2. V lost 4 bases to trimming and J lost 5 bases; unmatched junction nucleotides: 1. Per germline, CDR1 MNHNY and CDR2 SVGAGI (reference sequence). CDR3 length: 14 amino acids. CDR3: CASSSTSGNNEQFF. The DNA for the CDR3 is TGTGCCAGCAGTTCGACTAGCGGGAACAATGAGCAGTTCTTC.

The table lists this clone with a count of one. Other DNA sequences in the same sample also yield this CDR3. The genes are TRBV27 and TRBJ2-7, with a possible D match to TRBD2 (6 bases). V was pared by 6 bases and J by 5 bases, with 8 bases between. This CDR3 spans 11 amino acids. From germline, CDR1 is MNHEY and CDR2 SMNVEV (reference sequence). The CDR3 coding sequence is TGTGCCAGCAGCGGAGGGAACGAGCAGTACTTC. It codes for CASSGGNEQYF.

The V and J genes are TRBV27 and TRBJ2-5; 8 bases line up with TRBD1. This CDR3 comprises 13 residues. After removal of 5 bases from V and 4 bases from J, the junction contained 3 bases not matched to a gene. From germline, CDR1 is MNHEY and CDR2 SMNVEV (reference sequence). The CDR3: CASSRRGRETQYF. For the CDR3, the DNA is TGTGCCAGCAGTCGCAGGGGGCGAGAGACCCAGTACTTC.

This chain connects TRBV6-1 to TRBJ1-1, with a weak D call TRBD1 (5 bases). This CDR3 region has 13 residues. Between the trimmed V and J ends, which lost 7 bases and 1 base, there was a span of 10 bases. Germline assignment: CDR1 MNHNS and CDR2 SASEGT. The CDR3 DNA is TGTGCCAGCATAGCAGGGCCGAACACTGAAGCTTTCTTT. It encodes CASIAGPNTEAFF.

The J gene is TRBJ1-2, the V gene TRBV20-1; 7 positions agree with TRBD1. V was pared by 3 bases and J by 10 bases, with 2 bases of the junction left unmatched. CDR1 and CDR2 (germline): DFQATT, SNEGSKA (reference sequence). The CDR3 has 10 residues. CDR3 DNA: TGCAGTGCTAGCGACAGGGACTACACCTTC. As protein: CSASDRDYTF.

The chain couples TRBV5-1 to TRBJ1-2; TRBD1 matches 9 bases. The ends lost 4 bases at V and 2 bases at J; junction bases unmatched: 9. Per the germline V gene, CDR1 is SGHRS and CDR2 is YFSETQ. The CDR3 consists of 16 residues. CDR3 region: CASSPGQGILNYGYTF. DNA for the CDR3: TGCGCCAGCAGCCCGGGACAGGGTATATTAAACTATGGCTACACCTTC.